Below, one T cell receptor beta chain is given with its context. Its cognate antigen is unknown. These data come from a study of OX40 agonist ivuxolimab in advanced cancers. The overall study: Patients undergoing dose escalation presented with hepatocellular carcinoma, melanoma, renal cell or head and neck cancer. The study reported partial responses in three patients: one hepatocellular carcinoma, two cutaneous melanoma. Study conclusions and caveats: Expanded clones were, on average, more numerous among CD8+ T cells than CD4+. Circulating CD4+ and CD8+ T cells showed clonal expansion by week 6 at 0.1 to 3.0 mg/kg.

Trimming at V came to 7 bases and at J to 6 bases, leaving 12 bases not matched to a gene. The CDR3 has 17 residues. CDR1 SNHLY and CDR2 FYNNEI come from the germline V gene. Some clones are missing from TCRdb's copy, which holds only in-frame ones; the method was immunoSEQ multiplex PCR. The sample has 70,000 or so clones, approximately 92% seen once. The chain combines TRBV2 with TRBJ2-1, with TRBD2 matching 13 bases. The sequencing here drew on CD4+ or CD8+ T cells sorted from blood, taken in a trial of the OX40 agonist ivuxolimab. The TCR sequence derives from an adult with an advanced solid tumor such as melanoma, head and neck, liver or kidney cancer. The CDR3 sequence is CASKGTSGVMGSNEQFF. The CDR3 DNA is TGTGCCAGCAAGGGGACTAGCGGGGTAATGGGGAGCAATGAGCAGTTCTTC.